Following are 3 T cell receptor beta chains from one sample sequenced in a study of T cell clonality in common variable immunodeficiency. The protocol was immunoSEQ multiplex PCR, while the TCRdb copy is restricted to in-frame clones and leaves out a portion. Here the sample table reports 15,000 to 16,000 clones. Overall study findings and caveats: Reportedly, TCR beta sequences from common variable immunodeficiency showed fewer deletions and N-nucleotide insertions.

These TCRs are of unknown antigen specificity. The material sequenced was peripheral blood mononuclear cells. Receptors were obtained from a human donor with common variable immunodeficiency.

CDR3 protein: CASSINTGNEKLFF. CDR3 bases read: TGTGCCAGTAGTATTAACACAGGAAATGAAAAA. The rearrangement links TRBV19 to TRBJ1-4; the D gene is possibly TRBD1 (5 bases). The read comes to an end 3 residues before the CDR3 does, leaving the germline J gene to fill in the end. Germline CDR1 is LNHDA and CDR2 is SQIVND (reference sequence). V lost 3 bases, J lost 5 bases, and 10 bases lay in between. CDR3 length: 14 residues.

A remark on this clone: The read terminates 3 residues ahead of where the CDR3 ends, so the germline J gene completes it. The V gene is TRBV7-2, the J gene TRBJ1-1; D uncertain. The CDR3 sequence is 14 residues long. Germline loops: CDR1 SGHTA, CDR2 FQGNSA. Between the trimmed V and J ends, which lost 1 base and 4 bases, there was a span of 10 bases. The covered CDR3 bases are TGTGCCAGCAGCTTAGGGCAGGCCGGCACTGAA. Translation: CASSLGQAGTE. The full CDR3 protein is CASSLGQAGTEAFF.

Notes on this clone: The CDR3 end is not reached by the read, which stops 3 residues before it; the germline J gene fills it in. The V call is TRBV7-3, the J call TRBJ2-6, with 9 bases identical to TRBD2. The CDR3 loop spans 15 amino acids. Germline-derived CDR1 and CDR2 are SGHTA and FQGTGA. CDR3 region: CASSLTGALAGVLTF. The CDR3 bases that were read are TGTGCCAGCAGCTTAACGGGGGCTCTAGCGGGAGTC.